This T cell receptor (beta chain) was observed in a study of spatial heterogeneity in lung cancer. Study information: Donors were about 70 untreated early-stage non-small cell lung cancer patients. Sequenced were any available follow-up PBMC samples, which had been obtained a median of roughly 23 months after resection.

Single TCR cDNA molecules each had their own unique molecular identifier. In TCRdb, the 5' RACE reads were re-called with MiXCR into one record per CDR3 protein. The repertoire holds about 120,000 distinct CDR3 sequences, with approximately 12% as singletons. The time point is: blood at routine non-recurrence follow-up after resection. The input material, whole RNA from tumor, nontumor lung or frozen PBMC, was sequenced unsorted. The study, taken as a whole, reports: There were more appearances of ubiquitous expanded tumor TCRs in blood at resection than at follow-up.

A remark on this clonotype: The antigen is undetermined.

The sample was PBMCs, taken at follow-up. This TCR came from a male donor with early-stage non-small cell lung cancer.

The CDR3 region is CASSHWTGAGETQYF. The CDR3 nucleotides read TGTGCCAGCAGCCACTGGACGGGGGCAGGAGAGACCCAGTACTTC. V usage is TRBV3-1 and J usage is TRBJ2-5; possibly TRBD1 or TRBD2 for D (6 bases each). V was shortened by 3 bases and J by 4 bases, with 15 bases between the two germline ends. The CDR3 length is 15 residues. The germline gives CDR1 LGHDT, CDR2 YNNKEL (reference sequence).